Detailed here is one T cell receptor beta chain. Its cognate antigen is unknown. This specimen belongs to a study of cytomegalovirus exposure and HLA in healthy donors. Findings and limits, study-wide: Equally common other TCR beta chains were less clonally expanded than HLA-associated ones, a later analysis found. The study reported that TCR beta sequences accurately predicted HLA-A and HLA-B alleles in most subjects.

The PCR employed 60 Vbeta primers together with 13 Jbeta primers. Sequencing used immunoSEQ multiplex PCR; TCRdb keeps in-frame clones, though not all of them. The repertoire has about 160,000 clones, 85% of them found once; the top ten carry 1%. V gave up 2 bases and J gave up 3 bases; unmatched junction bases: 4. Germline CDR1 is SGHRS and CDR2 is YFSETQ. This CDR3 comprises 15 residues. The sequence derives from a boy under 10 years old in good health and CMV-seronegative. This rearrangement joins TRBV5-1 to TRBJ2-2; TRBD1 aligns across 7 bases. The sample consisted of PBMCs. The CDR3 loop reads CASSFVTGDTGELFF. For the CDR3, the DNA is TGCGCCAGCAGCTTTGTTACAGGGGACACCGGGGAGCTGTTTTTT.